The 13 T cell receptor beta chains presented below share a single source sample, sequenced in a study of blood T cells in healthy people across ages. Combining a sample-barcoded 5' primer with a J-beta primer mix, a second PCR ran for roughly 7 to 11 cycles. A single record per CDR3 protein comes from TCRdb applying MiXCR to the 5' RACE reads. The sample carries around 650,000 distinct CDR3 sequences, roughly 32% recorded once. The sample taken for sequencing was blood. The receptors shown here come from a woman older than 75 in good health.

This clonotype appeared many times. The J gene is TRBJ2-1, the V gene TRBV11-3, with 7 nucleotides matching TRBD1. CDR3 length: 14 residues. V was clipped by 5 bases and J by 7 bases; unmatched bases: 8. Germline V CDR1 and CDR2: SGHNT, YENEEA. The CDR3 loop is CASSARTGRNEQFF. CDR3 DNA: TGTGCCAGCAGCGCTAGGACAGGACGGAATGAGCAGTTCTTC.

Comments on this clonotype: A much larger clonotype is one base distant, so this may be a read error. The rearrangement uses TRBV5-1 and TRBJ2-7, with D possibly TRBD2 on 5 matching bases. The CDR3 contains 14 residues. The germline gives CDR1 SGHRS, CDR2 YFSETQ. V lost 3 bases to trimming and J lost 5 bases, with 15 bases between them. CDR3 loop: CASSWDSGNDEQYF. In DNA form, the CDR3 reads TGCGCCAGCAGCTGGGATTCGGGGAACGACGAGCAGTACTTC. Full variable domain (outside the CDR3, taken from reference TRBV5-1 and TRBJ2-7): KAGVTQTPRYLIKTRGQQVTLSCSPISGHRSVSWYQQTPGQGLQFLFEYFSETQRNKGNFPGRFSGRQFSNSRSEMNVSTLELGDSALYLCASSWDSGNDEQYFGPGTRLTVT.

The chain carries TRBV7-9 and TRBJ1-2; the match to TRBD1 covers 9 bases. V lost 3 bases, J lost 6 bases, and 8 bases stayed unmatched. The CDR3 covers 15 residues. The germline V gene encodes CDR1 SEHNR and CDR2 FQNEAQ (reference sequence). The CDR3 nucleotides read TGTGCCAGCAGCTTCTCCGCGGACAGGGGTGATGGCTACACCTTC. Protein: CASSFSADRGDGYTF.

This clonotype was seen ten or more times. This rearrangement joins TRBV28 to TRBJ1-5; unclear D gene. V lost 5 bases, J lost 0 bases, and 8 bases lay in between. CDR3 length equals 14 residues. Germline CDR1 MDHEN, CDR2 SYDVKM. The CDR3 is CASSISVSNQPQHF. Here the CDR3 DNA reads TGTGCCAGCAGTATCAGTGTTAGCAATCAGCCCCAGCATTTT.

This clonotype was recorded many times. In DNA, the CDR3 is TGTGCCTGGAGTGCCGACGGCCAAGAGACCCAGTACTTC. Protein product: CAWSADGQETQYF. The V and J genes are TRBV30 and TRBJ2-5; D unclear. Trimming left V 1 base short and J 1 base short, with 7 bases between. The germline CDR1 and CDR2 sequences are GTSNPN and SVGIG (reference sequence). This CDR3 comprises 13 residues.

There are a few counts of this clonotype. The chain combines TRBV29-1 with TRBJ1-2; the match to TRBD1 covers 10 bases. V trimming: 6 bases; J trimming: 4 bases; junction bases outside the gene matches: 11. CDR1 SQVTM and CDR2 ANQGSEA come from the germline V gene. The CDR3 loop spans 15 amino acids. CDR3 coding DNA: TGCAGCGTGGATCCGGGACAGGGGTATGGCTATGGCTACACCTTC. Protein product: CSVDPGQGYGYGYTF.

Points on this clonotype: The junction departs from germline at one end; a sequencing error may be responsible. The rearrangement uses TRBV9 and TRBJ2-4, with 8 bases lining up with TRBD2. Germline V lookup: CDR1 SGDLS, CDR2 YYNGEE. The length of the CDR3 is 14 residues. Here the CDR3 DNA reads TGTGCCGGCAGCTGTACCAGCGGGGGAAACATTCAGTACTTC. Protein product: CAGSCTSGGNIQYF.

This clonotype was seen a single time. The rearrangement links TRBV20-1 to TRBJ1-6; weak D call: TRBD1 (5 bases). The CDR3 is made up of 15 amino acids. Deletions cut 3 bases from V and 4 bases from J, with 13 bases between. The germline gives CDR1 DFQATT, CDR2 SNEGSKA (reference sequence). CDR3 amino acids: CSARIQAIYNSPLHF. The DNA for the CDR3 is TGCAGTGCTAGGATACAGGCGATATATAATTCACCCCTCCACTTT.

This clonotype was found a few times. The rearrangement joins TRBV5-1 to TRBJ1-4, with D uncertain. CDR1 is SGHRS, CDR2 YFSETQ, per germline. V was clipped by 0 bases and J by 8 bases, with 11 bases between them. The CDR3 has 14 amino acids. The CDR3 spells CASSLVLIPEKLFF. The CDR3 coding sequence is TGCGCCAGCAGCTTGGTTTTGATCCCCGAAAAACTGTTTTTT.

This clonotype has just a few counts. CDR3 sequence (DNA): TGCAGTGCTAGAATACGGAACACCGGGGAGCTGTTTTTT. Protein product: CSARIRNTGELFF. The J gene is TRBJ2-2, the V gene TRBV20-1; no definite D call. The CDR3 is 13 residues long. Germline V gene lookup returns CDR1 DFQATT and CDR2 SNEGSKA (reference sequence). V lost 2 bases and J lost 1, with 5 bases in between.

This clonotype turned up a few times. A much more abundant neighbour one base away suggests this may be a read error. This chain uses TRBV5-6 with TRBJ2-1; D is perhaps TRBD2 (5 bases). The DNA end favors TRBJ2-7, so the J call may be wrong. This CDR3 comprises 15 residues. Germline V gene sequence: CDR1 SGHDT, CDR2 YYEEEE. The CDR3 DNA reads as TGTGCCAGCAGCTTGGTCAGCGGCTCCTACAATGAGCAGTACTTC. Encoded protein: CASSLVSGSYNEQYF.

This clonotype has more than one count but fewer than ten. A much larger clone sits a single nucleotide away, making a read error possible. J is TRBJ1-2 and V is TRBV7-2; the D is unclear. Germline V CDR1 and CDR2: SGHTA, FQGNSA. V lost 1 base, J lost 0 bases, and 15 bases lay in between. This CDR3 region has 17 residues. The CDR3 reads CASSLDFGGFPNYGYTF. The CDR3 region has the DNA TGTGCCAGCAGCTTAGACTTCGGAGGCTTTCCTAACTATGGCTACACCTTC.

This chain links TRBV29-1 with TRBJ2-3, with 12 bases fitting TRBD2. The CDR3 has 14 residues. Germline CDR1 is SQVTM and CDR2 is ANQGSEA. J gave up 3 bases and V 5 bases, and 3 bases lay outside the gene matches. This CDR3 is CSVLTSGSTDTQYF. CDR3 coding DNA: TGCAGCGTTCTGACTAGCGGGAGTACAGATACGCAGTATTTT.